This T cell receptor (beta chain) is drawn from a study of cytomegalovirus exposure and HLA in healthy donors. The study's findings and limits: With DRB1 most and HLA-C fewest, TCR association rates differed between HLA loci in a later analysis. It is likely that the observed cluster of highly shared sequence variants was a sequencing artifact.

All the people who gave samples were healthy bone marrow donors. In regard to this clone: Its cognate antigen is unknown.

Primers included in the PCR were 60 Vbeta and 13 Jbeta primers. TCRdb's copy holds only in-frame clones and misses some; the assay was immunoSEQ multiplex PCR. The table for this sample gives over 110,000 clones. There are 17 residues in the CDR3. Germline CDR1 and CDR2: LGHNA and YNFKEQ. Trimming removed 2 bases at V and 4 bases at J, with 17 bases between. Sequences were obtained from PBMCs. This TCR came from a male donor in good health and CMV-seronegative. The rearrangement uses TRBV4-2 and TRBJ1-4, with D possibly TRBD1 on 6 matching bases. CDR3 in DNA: TGTGCCAGCAGCCAACACGGGGGGGGCCAGAATAATGAAAAACTGTTTTTT. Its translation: CASSQHGGGQNNEKLFF.